This T cell receptor beta chain was identified in a study of blood T cell repertoires in COVID-19. Study background: Samples of COVID-19 (acute and convalescent) were obtained from the United States, Italy and Spain. Nucleic acid was either cDNA or gDNA, and it came from T cells, B-cell-depleted T cells, or PBMCs.

Participants reported their clinical history, and cohort assignment relied on those reports. V lost 5 bases to trimming and J lost 2 bases, with 9 bases between them. The CDR3 runs to 14 residues. Per germline, CDR1 SGHTA and CDR2 FQGTGA. Original data processing: Reference gene primer amplification yielded estimated nucleated cell counts. TCRdb's copy holds only in-frame clones and misses some; the assay was immunoSEQ multiplex PCR. D and trimming were read from the DNA, whereas the V and J calls and clone size are those reported in that table. This sample has 200,000 to 250,000 clones; about 87% occur once, and the top ten carry just over 2.5%.

The chain joins TRBV7-3 to TRBJ2-2; D possibly corresponds to TRBD1 (6 bases). The sequenced material came from PBMCs or T cells enriched from blood (not recorded which). The clonotype comes from a woman under 40 who had recovered from COVID-19. CDR3 nucleotides: TGTGCCAGCAGCCAGGGGAAAAACACCGGGGAGCTGTTTTTT. Translation gives CASSQGKNTGELFF.